This TCR beta chain was found in a study of OX40 agonist ivuxolimab in advanced cancers. Study-level information: Prior anti-PD-1, anti-PD-L1 or anti-CTLA-4 therapy did not bar entry, and 40% to 45% had some. The study, taken as a whole, reports: Fewer expanded clones were found on average in CD4+ than in CD8+ T cells.

Comments on this clone: Its antigen is currently unknown.

The data were produced by immunoSEQ multiplex PCR, yet TCRdb's version contains in-frame clones alone and is incomplete. The sample has 70,000 to 85,000 clones; approximately 86% are singletons. There are 15 residues in the CDR3. V lost 5 bases and J lost 0, with 14 bases in between. Germline V lookup: CDR1 SSHAT, CDR2 FNYEAQ (reference sequence). The clonotype comes from an adult with an advanced solid tumor such as melanoma, head and neck, liver or kidney cancer. Sequencing used CD4+ or CD8+ T cells sorted from blood, obtained in a trial of the OX40 agonist ivuxolimab. This chain connects TRBV7-7 to TRBJ2-7, with unresolved D. In DNA form, the CDR3 reads TGTGCCAGCAGCCTCGGCGATTCAATCTCCTACGAGCAGTACTTC. Its protein is CASSLGDSISYEQYF.